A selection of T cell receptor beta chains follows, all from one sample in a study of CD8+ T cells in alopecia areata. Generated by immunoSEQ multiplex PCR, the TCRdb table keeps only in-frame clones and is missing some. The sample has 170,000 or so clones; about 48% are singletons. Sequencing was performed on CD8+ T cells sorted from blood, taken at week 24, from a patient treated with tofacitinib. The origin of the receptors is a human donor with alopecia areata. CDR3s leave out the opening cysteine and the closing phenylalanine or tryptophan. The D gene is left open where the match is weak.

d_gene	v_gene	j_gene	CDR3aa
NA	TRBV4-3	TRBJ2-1	ASSQGAGTVRHEQF
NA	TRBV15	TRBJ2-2	ATSRDRSLGDTGELF
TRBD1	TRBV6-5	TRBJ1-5	ASSSGTGNQPQH
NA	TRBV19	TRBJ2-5	ASSIAGAPPETQY
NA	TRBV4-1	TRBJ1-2	ASSQENRGPYGYT
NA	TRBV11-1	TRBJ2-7	ASSLGGSWDEQY
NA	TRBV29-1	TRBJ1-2	SADQGPNYGYT
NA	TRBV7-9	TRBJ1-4	ASTPWNFGGNEKLF
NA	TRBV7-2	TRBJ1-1	ASSLLGGTEAF
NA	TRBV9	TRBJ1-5	ASSAGNSNQPQH
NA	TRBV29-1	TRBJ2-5	SVELPFPGEALKTQY
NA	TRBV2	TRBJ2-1	ASSETKRVNEQF
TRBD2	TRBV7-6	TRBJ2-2	ASSPAPGLASGELF
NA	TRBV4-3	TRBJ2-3	ASSLRRGMGGTDTQY
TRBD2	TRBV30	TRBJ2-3	ACQSGGGVITQY
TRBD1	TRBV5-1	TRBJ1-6	ASSPRGQGYNSPLH
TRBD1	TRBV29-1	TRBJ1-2	SVKGQGDDGYT
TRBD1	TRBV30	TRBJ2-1	AWSGHPGTAFYNEQF
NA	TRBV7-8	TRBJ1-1	ASRLPGSTEAF
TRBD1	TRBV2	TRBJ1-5	ASRGQGFNQPQH
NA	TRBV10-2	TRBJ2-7	ASSVSGRTYEQY
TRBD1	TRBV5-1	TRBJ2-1	ASSFTGGPFNEQF
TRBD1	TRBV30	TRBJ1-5	ACAGGTNQPQH
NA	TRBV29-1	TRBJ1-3	SVVFENTIY
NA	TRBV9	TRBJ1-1	ASSVGKGTEAF
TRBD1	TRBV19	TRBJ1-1	ASRRSGQQNTEAF
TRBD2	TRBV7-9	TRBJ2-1	ASSSVAGGPFNEQF
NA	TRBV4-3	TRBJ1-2	ASSQEVLYGYT
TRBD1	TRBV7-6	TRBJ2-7	ASSRYSGTGAYEQY
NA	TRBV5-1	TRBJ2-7	ASSWGNRTTYEQY
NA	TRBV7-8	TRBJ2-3	ASSFGMAVSSTDTQY
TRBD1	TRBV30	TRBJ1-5	ARSEGARQPQH
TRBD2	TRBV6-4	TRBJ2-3	ASSDSASGGADTQY
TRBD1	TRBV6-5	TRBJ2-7	ASSPTGTGGGEQY
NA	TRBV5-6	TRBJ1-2	ASSGAGFGPPGYT
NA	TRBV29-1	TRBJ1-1	SVSGRNTEAF
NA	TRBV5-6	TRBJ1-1	ASSLGATEAF
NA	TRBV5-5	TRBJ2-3	ASSFESSYDTQY
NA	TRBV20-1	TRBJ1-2	SASGSGYT
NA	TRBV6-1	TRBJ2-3	ASSEAGRLDTQY
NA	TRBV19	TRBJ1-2	ASSMGLRTGYT
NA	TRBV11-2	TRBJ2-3	ASSLTAASTDTQY
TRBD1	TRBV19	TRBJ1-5	ASSWDSSNQPQH
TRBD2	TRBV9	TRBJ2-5	ASTYSGGGQETQY